This TCR beta chain is drawn from a study of blood T cell repertoires in COVID-19 (dated by TCRdb to 2020 to 2022). The study in broad terms: Samples covering the acute and convalescent phases of COVID-19 were provided by collaborators in the United States, Italy and Spain. The samples were drawn from two sources: the first 160 participants of the ongoing ImmuneRACE study, and about 1,300 subjects contributed by 6 global collaborators. Nearly every sample came with metadata listing a de-identified subject ID, COVID-19 status, age in years and sex. The dataset comprised deeply sampled blood TCRbeta repertoires from subjects exposed to, actively infected with, or recovered from COVID-19. The repertoires were released in a freely available public database intended as a resource for research on the immune response to SARS-CoV-2. The prospective study material was composed of cDNA or gDNA derived from T cells, B-cell-depleted T cells, or PBMCs. HLA class I and class II types, where available, came from metadata supplied by the sample provider rather than from assay-based typing.

Collaborating institutions collected whole blood in K2EDTA tubes following their own protocols. For TCRbeta analysis, collaborators shipped samples in one of three forms: frozen whole blood, isolated PBMCs, or DNA extracted from either of those sample types. TCRbeta CDR3 regions were amplified from genomic DNA using the immunoSEQ Assay, a bias-controlled multiplex PCR. In the paper's pipeline: Within the assay, amplification of reference gene primers was used to estimate how many nucleated cells each sample contained. To quantify the absolute abundance of each unique TCRbeta CDR3 rearrangement, sequence reads were collapsed and filtered. Productive Simpson clonality was computed per sample as the square root of Simpson's diversity index over productive rearrangements. TCRdb's version of the immuneACCESS table is confined to in-frame rearrangements and falls short of the full clone set. An unresolved V gene accounts for under half of the shortfall where checked; the remainder is of unknown origin. V and J calls and clone size follow that table, whereas D and trimming were derived from the DNA. The sample includes around 130,000 clones, with around 87% observed a single time. Together, the top ten hold less than 6.5% of the sample.

Overall study outcomes, separate from this receptor: How much clinical and demographic metadata was included differed by source and by participant, and the metadata was provided uncurated.

The CDR3 spans 16 residues, from the cysteine through the phenylalanine. The read is trimmed to its CDR3 DNA, 48 bases read in frame from base 1. From the germline V gene, CDR1 is SGHTA and CDR2 is FQGNSA. V lost 1 base and J lost 9 bases; the stretch between them is 16 bases long. Comments on this clone: Its target antigen remains unknown. Base-call qualities are not available, and no considerably larger clone is one nucleotide away.

This receptor was identified in a human donor in a cohort sampled during active COVID-19. The sequenced sample consisted of peripheral blood. The chain links TRBV7-2 with TRBJ1-6, with the D gene not clear enough to name. The CDR3 loop reads CASSLVPGVGGSPLHF. The DNA reads as follows: TGTGCCAGCAGCTTAGTCCCGGGAGTAGGAGGTTCACCCCTCCACTTT.